Below, 15 T cell receptor beta chains from the same sample are listed, as sequenced in a study of cytotoxic CD8 clonotypes in ibrutinib-treated CLL (dated by TCRdb to about 2021). The library came from the immunoSEQ multiplex PCR assay. TCRdb took this table from immuneACCESS and kept in-frame rearrangements with V and J called. Such tables lack part of the clones; where checked against another copy, unresolved V genes explain under half of the gap, and the rest is unexplained. The sample profile shows around 150,000 clones; 80% of them were found once. The ten most abundant clones make up less than 8.5% of the sample. Source: PBMCs, taken after 36 months of ibrutinib treatment. The receptors here all came from a human donor with chronic lymphocytic leukemia.

V gene TRBV25-1 combines with J gene TRBJ1-2; maybe TRBD1 (5 bases). The CDR3 loop spans 14 amino acids. CDR1 is MGHDK and CDR2 is SYGVNS in the germline V gene. Trimming took off 1 base at V and 4 bases at J, with 10 bases between the two ends. The CDR3 loop is CASSEFSGAYGYTF. The CDR3 DNA follows: TGTGCCAGCAGTGAATTCTCTGGGGCCTATGGCTACACCTTC.

The genes are TRBV6-1 and TRBJ1-2; the D is unclear. Deletions cut 10 bases from V and 3 bases from J, with 12 bases between. CDR3 size: 12 residues. CDR1 is MNHNS, CDR2 SASEGT, per germline. CDR3 sequence: CATAQSYYGYTF. Here the CDR3 DNA reads TGTGCCACCGCACAGTCCTACTATGGCTACACCTTC.

This chain links TRBV18 with TRBJ2-7; D is possibly TRBD1 (6 bases). CDR1 KGHSH and CDR2 LQKENI come from the germline V gene. V was shortened by 6 bases and J by 0 bases, with 18 bases between the two germline ends. The CDR3 totals 16 residues. The CDR3 spells CASSRTPAGASYEQYF. In nucleotides, the CDR3 is TGTGCCAGCTCTAGGACCCCGGCAGGGGCCTCCTACGAGCAGTACTTC.

The chain couples TRBV5-6 to TRBJ2-5; possible D gene TRBD1, 6 bases. Germline V gene data show CDR1 as SGHDT and CDR2 as YYEEEE. The CDR3 runs to 14 residues. V was clipped by 3 bases and J by 4 bases, with 13 bases between them. The CDR3 DNA reads as TGTGCCAGCAGCTCGGGACACCCCGGAGAGACCCAGTACTTC. Translation gives CASSSGHPGETQYF.

This clone was recorded a few times. In nucleotides, the CDR3 is TGTGCCAGCAGTGAAGACAGGTCTACTGAAGCTTTCTTT. This translates into CASSEDRSTEAFF. J is TRBJ1-1 and V is TRBV2; TRBD1 might be the D (5 bases). This CDR3 has 13 amino acids. The germline V gene has CDR1 SNHLY and CDR2 FYNNEI. V was cut by 1 base and J by 5 bases, with 8 bases left in between.

J is TRBJ2-3 and V is TRBV5-6; maybe TRBD1 (5 bases). The CDR3 sequence is 16 residues long. Trimming pared 1 base from V and 4 bases from J, leaving 16 bases between. Germline V gene lookup returns CDR1 SGHDT and CDR2 YYEEEE. CDR3 sequence: CASSLTAGIGADTQYF. The CDR3, as DNA: TGTGCCAGCAGCTTGACCGCAGGGATTGGCGCAGATACGCAGTATTTT. Complete variable domain (other parts from reference TRBV5-6 and TRBJ2-3): DAGVTQSPTHLIKTRGQQVTLRCSPKSGHDTVSWYQQALGQGPQFIFQYYEEEERQRGNFPDRFSGHQFPNYSSELNVNALLLGDSALYLCASSLTAGIGADTQYFGPGTRLTVL.

V gene TRBV11-2 combines with J gene TRBJ1-5; 8 bases fit TRBD1. V shed 1 base and J 5 bases; nucleotides not matched to a gene: 7. The germline V gene has CDR1 SGHAT and CDR2 FQNNGV. The CDR3 has 16 residues. CDR3 in DNA: TGTGCCAGCAGCTTAGGGGGGTACAGGGGGTATCAGCCCCAGCATTTT. Translating gives CASSLGGYRGYQPQHF.

J is TRBJ2-7 and V is TRBV25-1, with D perhaps TRBD1 (6 bases). The CDR3 runs to 13 residues. In germline, CDR1 is MGHDK, CDR2 SYGVNS. V lost 2 bases and J 3 bases, leaving 8 bases between the germline ends. The CDR3 here is CASSETGRYEQYF. The DNA for the CDR3 is TGTGCCAGCAGTGAAACAGGGCGCTACGAGCAGTACTTC.

The chain couples TRBV28 to TRBJ2-1; possible D gene TRBD1, 5 bases. V shed 4 bases and J shed 9 bases, with 10 bases lying between them. The CDR3 is 12 amino acids. Looked up from germline, CDR1 is MDHEN and CDR2 is SYDVKM. CDR3 sequence: CASSSRVIEQFF. CDR3 DNA sequence: TGTGCCAGCAGTTCCAGGGTTATTGAGCAGTTCTTC.

In nucleotides, the CDR3 is TGTGCCAGCTCACCGACAGGGTCTAATGAAAAACTGTTTTTT. Translating gives CASSPTGSNEKLFF. This sequence joins TRBV18 and TRBJ1-4; 7 bases line up with TRBD1. The CDR3 runs 14 residues. From germline, CDR1 is KGHSH and CDR2 LQKENI. The V and J ends lost 3 bases and 3 bases, in that order; junction bases with no gene match: 1. Using reference TRBV18 and TRBJ1-4 for the parts outside the CDR3, the full variable domain is NAGVMQNPRHLVRRRGQEARLRCSPMKGHSHVYWYRQLPEEGLKFMVYLQKENIIDESGMPKERFSAEFPKEGPSILRIQQVVRGDSAAYFCASSPTGSNEKLFFGSGTQLSVL.

CDR3 sequence reads: CASSYRTGYTGELFF. The CDR3 DNA sequence: TGTGCCAGCAGTTACCGGACAGGGTACACCGGGGAGCTGTTTTTT. The chain uses TRBV6-5 and TRBJ2-2, with 8 bases fitting TRBD1. The CDR3 sequence is 15 residues long. V was pared by 2 bases and J by 3 bases, with 2 bases of the junction left unmatched. CDR1 is MNHEY, CDR2 SVGAGI, per germline.

This chain connects TRBV9 to TRBJ2-5; 7 bases agree with TRBD1. Germline V gives CDR1 SGDLS, CDR2 YYNGEE. J lost 5 bases, V lost 4 bases, and 14 bases had no gene match. CDR3 length equals 16 residues. The DNA for the CDR3 is TGTGCCAGCAGCTCTCGGTCAGGGGGTCTATGGGAGACCCAGTACTTC. It is translated as CASSSRSGGLWETQYF.

This clone was counted once. This chain links TRBV30 with TRBJ1-5; possibly TRBD1 for D (6 bases). V dropped 4 bases and J dropped 0 bases, with 13 bases sitting between them. This CDR3 is built from 15 residues. Germline V CDR1 and CDR2: GTSNPN, SVGIG (reference sequence). The CDR3 DNA sequence: TGTGCCTGGACATCAGGGGATTATAGCAATCAGCCCCAGCATTTT. This encodes CAWTSGDYSNQPQHF.

This clone was observed a few times. The chain recombines TRBV6-4 with TRBJ2-2; unclear D gene. This CDR3 is built from 13 residues. Germline V gives CDR1 MRHNA, CDR2 SNTAGT. The V end lost 4 bases, the J end lost 3 bases, and 6 bases lay between the germline ends. In DNA, the CDR3 is TGTGCCAGCAGTGTCGAATACACCGGGGAGCTGTTTTTT. It yields the protein CASSVEYTGELFF.

The chain joins TRBV6-5 to TRBJ1-2; possibly TRBD1 for D (5 bases). V was clipped by 4 bases and J by 3 bases, with 15 bases between them. This CDR3 comprises 15 residues. The germline V gene encodes CDR1 MNHEY and CDR2 SVGAGI. The CDR3 DNA reads TGTGCCAGCAGTTTAGCAGGGAAGATCGACTATGGCTACACCTTC. Translating it yields CASSLAGKIDYGYTF.